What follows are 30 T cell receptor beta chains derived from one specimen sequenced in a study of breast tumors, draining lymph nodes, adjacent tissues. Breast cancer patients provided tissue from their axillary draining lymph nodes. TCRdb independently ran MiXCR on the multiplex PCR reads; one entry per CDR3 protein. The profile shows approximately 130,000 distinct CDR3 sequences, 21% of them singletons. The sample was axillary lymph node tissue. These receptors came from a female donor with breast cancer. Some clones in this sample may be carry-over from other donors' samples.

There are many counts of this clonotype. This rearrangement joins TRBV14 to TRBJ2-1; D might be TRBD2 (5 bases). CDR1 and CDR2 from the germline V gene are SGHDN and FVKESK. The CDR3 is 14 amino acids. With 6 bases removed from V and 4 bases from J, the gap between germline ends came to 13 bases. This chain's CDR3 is CASRGFGIYNEQFF. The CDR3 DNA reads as TGTGCCAGCAGAGGATTCGGGATTTACAATGAGCAGTTCTTC.

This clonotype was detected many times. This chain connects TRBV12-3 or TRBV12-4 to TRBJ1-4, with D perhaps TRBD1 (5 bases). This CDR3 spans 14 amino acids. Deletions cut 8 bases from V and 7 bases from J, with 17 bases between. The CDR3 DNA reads TGTGCCAGCGAACCCAGCGGCGGGGGTGAAAAACTGTTTTTT. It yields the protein CASEPSGGGEKLFF.

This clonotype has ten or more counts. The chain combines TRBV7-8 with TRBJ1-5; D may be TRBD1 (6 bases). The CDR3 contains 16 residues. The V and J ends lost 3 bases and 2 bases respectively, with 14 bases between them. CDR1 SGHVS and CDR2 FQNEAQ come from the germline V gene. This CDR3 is CASSFRAQGRNQPQHF. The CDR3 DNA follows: TGTGCCAGCAGCTTTAGGGCACAGGGTCGCAATCAGCCCCAGCATTTT.

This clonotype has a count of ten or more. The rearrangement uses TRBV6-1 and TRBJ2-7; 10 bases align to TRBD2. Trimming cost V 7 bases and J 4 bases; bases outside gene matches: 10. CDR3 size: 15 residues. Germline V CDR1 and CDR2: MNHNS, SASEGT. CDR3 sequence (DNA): TGTGCCAGCACCGGGACTTTAGCGGGAGGTTACGAGCAGTACTTC. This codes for CASTGTLAGGYEQYF.

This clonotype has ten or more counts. The CDR3 DNA reads TGCAGCGTTGCCAGATACAATGAGCAGTTCTTC. Its protein is CSVARYNEQFF. The chain joins TRBV29-1 to TRBJ2-1; the D is unclear. The CDR3 totals 11 residues. The ends were cut back, 4 bases at V and 4 bases at J, with 5 bases in the middle. Germline V lookup: CDR1 SQVTM, CDR2 ANQGSEA.

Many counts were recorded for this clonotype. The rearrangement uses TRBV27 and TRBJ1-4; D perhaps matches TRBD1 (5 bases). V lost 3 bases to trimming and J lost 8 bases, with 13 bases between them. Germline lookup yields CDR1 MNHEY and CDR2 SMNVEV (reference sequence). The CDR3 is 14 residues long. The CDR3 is CASSLQSGTEKLFF. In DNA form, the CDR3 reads TGTGCCAGCAGTTTGCAGTCAGGGACGGAAAAACTGTTTTTT.

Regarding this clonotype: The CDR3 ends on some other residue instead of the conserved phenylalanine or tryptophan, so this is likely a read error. CDR3 DNA sequence: TGTGCCAGTAGTATTGGTCAGAATTACAATGAGCAGTTCTCC. Translating it yields CASSIGQNYNEQFS. The rearrangement links TRBV19 to TRBJ2-1; D gene uncertain. V lost 3 bases, J lost 4 bases, and 10 bases lay in between. Germline V gives CDR1 LNHDA, CDR2 SQIVND (reference sequence). The CDR3 is made up of 14 amino acids.

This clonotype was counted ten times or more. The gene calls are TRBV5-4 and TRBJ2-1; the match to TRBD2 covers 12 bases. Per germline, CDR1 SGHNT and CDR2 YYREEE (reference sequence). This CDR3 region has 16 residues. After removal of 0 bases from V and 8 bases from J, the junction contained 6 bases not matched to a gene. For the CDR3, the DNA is TGTGCCAGCAGCTTGGACGGGACTAGCGGGCGGCATGAGCAGTTCTTC. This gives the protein CASSLDGTSGRHEQFF.

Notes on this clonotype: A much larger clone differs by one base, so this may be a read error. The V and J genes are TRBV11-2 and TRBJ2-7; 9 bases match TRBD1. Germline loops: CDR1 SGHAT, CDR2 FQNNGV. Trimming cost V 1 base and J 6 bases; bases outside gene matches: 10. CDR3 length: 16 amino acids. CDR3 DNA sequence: TGTGCCAGCAGCTTAGCGGGACAGGGCTGGGACTGCGAGCAGTACTTC. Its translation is CASSLAGQGWDCEQYF.

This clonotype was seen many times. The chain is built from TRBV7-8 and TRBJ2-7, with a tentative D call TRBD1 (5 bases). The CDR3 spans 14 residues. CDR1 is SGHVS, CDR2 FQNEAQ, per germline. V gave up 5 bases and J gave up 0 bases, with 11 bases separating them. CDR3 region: CASSPLRDSYEQYF. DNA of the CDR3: TGTGCCAGCAGCCCCCTCAGGGACTCCTACGAGCAGTACTTC.

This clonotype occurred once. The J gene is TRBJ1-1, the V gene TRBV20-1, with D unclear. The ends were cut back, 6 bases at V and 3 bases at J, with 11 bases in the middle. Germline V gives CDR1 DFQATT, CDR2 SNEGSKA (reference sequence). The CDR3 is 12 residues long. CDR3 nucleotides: TGCAGTGCAGCCCCTCGGGACACTGAAGCTTTCTTT. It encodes CSAAPRDTEAFF.

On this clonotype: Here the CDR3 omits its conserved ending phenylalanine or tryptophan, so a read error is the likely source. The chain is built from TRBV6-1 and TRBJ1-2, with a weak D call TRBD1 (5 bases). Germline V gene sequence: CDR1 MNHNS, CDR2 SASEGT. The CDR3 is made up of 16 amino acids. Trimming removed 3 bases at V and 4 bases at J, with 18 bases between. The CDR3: CASSEAGGGYRYGYTS. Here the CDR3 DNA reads TGTGCCAGCAGTGAGGCGGGGGGGGGGTATCGCTATGGCTACACCTCC.

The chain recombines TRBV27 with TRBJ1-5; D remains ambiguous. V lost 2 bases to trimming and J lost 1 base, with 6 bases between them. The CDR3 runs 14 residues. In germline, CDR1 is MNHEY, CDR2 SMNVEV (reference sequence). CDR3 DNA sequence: TGTGCCAGCAGTTTAGGGCGGAGCAATCAGCCCCAGCATTTT. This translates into CASSLGRSNQPQHF.

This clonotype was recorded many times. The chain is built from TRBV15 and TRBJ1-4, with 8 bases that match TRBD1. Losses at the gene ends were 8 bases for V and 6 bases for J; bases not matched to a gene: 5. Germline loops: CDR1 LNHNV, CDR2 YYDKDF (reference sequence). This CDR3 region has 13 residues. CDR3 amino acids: CATQGALYEKLFF. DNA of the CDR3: TGTGCCACCCAGGGGGCACTGTATGAAAAACTGTTTTTT.

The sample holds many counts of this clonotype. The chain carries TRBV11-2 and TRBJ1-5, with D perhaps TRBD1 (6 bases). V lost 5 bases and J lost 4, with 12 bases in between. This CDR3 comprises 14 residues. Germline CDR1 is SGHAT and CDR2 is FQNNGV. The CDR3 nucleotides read TGTGCCAGCAGCGTGGGACACTCGAATCAGCCCCAGCATTTT. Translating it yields CASSVGHSNQPQHF.

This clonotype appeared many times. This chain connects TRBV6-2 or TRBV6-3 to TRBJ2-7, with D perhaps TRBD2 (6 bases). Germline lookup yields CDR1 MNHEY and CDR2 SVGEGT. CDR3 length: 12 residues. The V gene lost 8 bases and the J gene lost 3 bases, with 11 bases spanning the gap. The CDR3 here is CASRRTIYEQYF. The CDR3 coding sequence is TGTGCCAGCCGGCGGACTATCTACGAGCAGTACTTC.

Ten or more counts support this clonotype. The CDR3 bases are TGTGCCAGCAGCCAAGTCCAGGGTAAAGATACGCAGTATTTT. This translates into CASSQVQGKDTQYF. This chain links TRBV3-1 with TRBJ2-3, with D tentatively TRBD1 (5 bases). Germline CDR1 reads LGHDT; CDR2 reads YNNKEL (reference sequence). V was shortened by 1 base and J by 5 bases, with 10 bases between the two germline ends. CDR3 length: 14 amino acids.

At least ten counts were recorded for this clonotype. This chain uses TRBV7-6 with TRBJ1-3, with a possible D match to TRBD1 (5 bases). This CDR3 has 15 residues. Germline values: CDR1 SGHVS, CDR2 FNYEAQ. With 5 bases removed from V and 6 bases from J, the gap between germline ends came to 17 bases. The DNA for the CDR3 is TGTGCCAGCAGCCCTACTTATGACAGAAAAAACACCATATATTTT. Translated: CASSPTYDRKNTIYF.

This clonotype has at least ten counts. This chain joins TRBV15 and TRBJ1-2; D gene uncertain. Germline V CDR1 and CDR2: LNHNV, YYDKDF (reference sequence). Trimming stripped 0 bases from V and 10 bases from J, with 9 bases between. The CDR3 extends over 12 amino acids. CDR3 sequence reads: CATSRDQQPYTF. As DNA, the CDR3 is TGTGCCACCAGCAGAGATCAACAGCCCTACACCTTC. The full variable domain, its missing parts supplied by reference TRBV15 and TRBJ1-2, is DAMVIQNPRYQVTQFGKPVTLSCSQTLNHNVMYWYQQKSSQAPKLLFHYYDKDFNNEADTPDNFQSRRPNTSFCFLDIRSPGLGDTAMYLCATSRDQQPYTFGSGTRLTVV.

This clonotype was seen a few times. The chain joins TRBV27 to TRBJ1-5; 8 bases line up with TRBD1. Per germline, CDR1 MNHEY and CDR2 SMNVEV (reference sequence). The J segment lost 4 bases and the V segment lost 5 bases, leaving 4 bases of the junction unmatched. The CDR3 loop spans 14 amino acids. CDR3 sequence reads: CASSRQGQNQPQHF. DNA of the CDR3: TGTGCCAGCAGTCGACAGGGGCAGAATCAGCCCCAGCATTTT.

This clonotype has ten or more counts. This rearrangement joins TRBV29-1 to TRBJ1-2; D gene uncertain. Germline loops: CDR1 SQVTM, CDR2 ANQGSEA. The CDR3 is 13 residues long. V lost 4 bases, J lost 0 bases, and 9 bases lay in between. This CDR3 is CSVAAGTNYGYTF. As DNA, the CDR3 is TGCAGCGTTGCTGCGGGAACTAACTATGGCTACACCTTC.

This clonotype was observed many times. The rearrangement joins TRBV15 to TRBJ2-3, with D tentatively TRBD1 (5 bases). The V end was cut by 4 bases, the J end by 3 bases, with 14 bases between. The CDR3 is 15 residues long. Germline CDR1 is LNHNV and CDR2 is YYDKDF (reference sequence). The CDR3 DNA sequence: TGTGCCACCAGCAACAGGAGAGATTTTACAGATACGCAGTATTTT. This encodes CATSNRRDFTDTQYF.

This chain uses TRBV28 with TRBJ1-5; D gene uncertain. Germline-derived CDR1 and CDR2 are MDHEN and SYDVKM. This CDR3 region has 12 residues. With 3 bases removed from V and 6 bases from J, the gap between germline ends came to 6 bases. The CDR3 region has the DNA TGTGCCAGCAGTTTTTCTTTTCAGCCCCAGCATTTT. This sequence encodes CASSFSFQPQHF.

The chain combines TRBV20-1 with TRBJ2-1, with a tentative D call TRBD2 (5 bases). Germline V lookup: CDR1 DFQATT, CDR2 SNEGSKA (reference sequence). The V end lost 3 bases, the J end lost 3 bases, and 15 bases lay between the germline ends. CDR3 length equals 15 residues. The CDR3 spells CSARQPSRVYNEQFF. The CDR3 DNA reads TGCAGTGCTAGGCAACCTAGCAGAGTCTACAATGAGCAGTTCTTC.

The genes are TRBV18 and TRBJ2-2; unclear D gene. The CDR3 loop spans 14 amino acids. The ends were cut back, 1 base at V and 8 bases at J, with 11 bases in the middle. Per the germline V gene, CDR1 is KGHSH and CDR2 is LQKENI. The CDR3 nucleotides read TGTGCCAGCTCACCACAAGTTGGCGGAGGGGAGCTGTTTTTT. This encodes CASSPQVGGGELFF.

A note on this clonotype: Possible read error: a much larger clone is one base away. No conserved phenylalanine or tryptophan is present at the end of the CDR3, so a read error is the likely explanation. The CDR3 bases are TGTGCCAGCAGCTTCAATTCGGACTCCGATTCCTACGAGCAGTACCTC. It yields the protein CASSFNSDSDSYEQYL. The chain joins TRBV11-2 to TRBJ2-7, with D tentatively TRBD2 (5 bases). Trimming left V 3 bases short and J 1 base short, with 16 bases between. Germline CDR1 and CDR2: SGHAT and FQNNGV. The length of the CDR3 is 16 residues.

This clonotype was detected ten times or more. DNA of the CDR3: TGTGCCAGTAGCGGGTTAGCGGGAAGGGAGTGGGGTGAGCAGTTCTTC. This codes for CASSGLAGREWGEQFF. J is TRBJ2-1 and V is TRBV19; 8 bases fit TRBD2. After removal of 6 bases from V and 9 bases from J, the junction contained 16 bases not matched to a gene. The CDR3 covers 16 residues. The germline gives CDR1 LNHDA, CDR2 SQIVND (reference sequence).

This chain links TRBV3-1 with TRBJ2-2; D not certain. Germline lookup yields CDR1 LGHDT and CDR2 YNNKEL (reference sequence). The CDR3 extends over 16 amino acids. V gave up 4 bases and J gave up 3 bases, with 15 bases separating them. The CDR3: CASSPQDGDDTGELFF. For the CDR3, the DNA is TGTGCCAGCAGCCCGCAGGACGGCGACGACACCGGGGAGCTGTTTTTT.

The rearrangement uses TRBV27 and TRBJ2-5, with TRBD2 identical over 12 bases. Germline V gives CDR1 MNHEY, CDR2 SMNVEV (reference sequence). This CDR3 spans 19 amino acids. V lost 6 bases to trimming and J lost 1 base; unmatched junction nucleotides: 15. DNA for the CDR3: TGTGCCAGCAGAGTATCGGAGCCGGGGACTAGCGGGTCCCAAGAGACCCAGTACTTC. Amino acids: CASRVSEPGTSGSQETQYF.

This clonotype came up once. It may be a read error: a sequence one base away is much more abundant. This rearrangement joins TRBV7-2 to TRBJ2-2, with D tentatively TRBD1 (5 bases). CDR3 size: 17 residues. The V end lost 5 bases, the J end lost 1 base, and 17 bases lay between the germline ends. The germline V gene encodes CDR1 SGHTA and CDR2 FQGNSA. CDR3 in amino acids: CASSQRQPPLNTGELFF. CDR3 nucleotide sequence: TGTGCCAGCAGCCAACGACAGCCCCCTTTGAACACCGGGGAGCTGTTTTTT.